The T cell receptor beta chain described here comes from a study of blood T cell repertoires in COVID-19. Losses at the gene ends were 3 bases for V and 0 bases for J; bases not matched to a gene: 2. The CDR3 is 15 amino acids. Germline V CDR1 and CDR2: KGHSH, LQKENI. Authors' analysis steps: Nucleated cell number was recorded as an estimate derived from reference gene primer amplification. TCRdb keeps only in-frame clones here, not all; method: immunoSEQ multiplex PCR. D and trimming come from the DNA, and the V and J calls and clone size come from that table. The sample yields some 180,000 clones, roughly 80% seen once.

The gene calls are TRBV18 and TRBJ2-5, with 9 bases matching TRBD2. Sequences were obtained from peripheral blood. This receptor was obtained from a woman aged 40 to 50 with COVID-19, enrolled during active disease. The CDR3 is CASSPAGGYQETQYF. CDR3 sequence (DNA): TGTGCCAGCTCACCTGCGGGGGGGTACCAAGAGACCCAGTACTTC.